This T cell receptor (beta chain) originates from a study of cytomegalovirus exposure and HLA in healthy donors. Overall study findings and caveats: Researchers reported from a later analysis that most CMV-associated TCR beta chains appeared HLA-restricted. Presence/absence analyses treated sequencing depth as roughly uniform across donors.

V lost 5 bases, J lost 7 bases, and 12 bases stayed unmatched. Germline V CDR1 and CDR2: SGHTA, FQGNSA. This CDR3 comprises 16 residues. With respect to this clone: Antigen: not known.

The PCR had 60 Vbeta and 13 Jbeta primers. Authors' data handling: As a later analysis found, there were about 80 million unique TCR beta chains, of which around 9.9 million were shared. Clones were read by immunoSEQ multiplex PCR, and TCRdb kept only the in-frame ones, dropping some. V, J and clone size are taken as reported in that table, and D and trimming were inferred from the DNA itself. Of roughly 180,000 clones in the sample, 77% were seen once. The V gene is TRBV7-2, the J gene TRBJ1-4; 8 nucleotides align to TRBD1. The source material was PBMCs. The sequence came from a man aged 18-30 years in good health and CMV-seronegative. CDR3 sequence reads: CASSHRGGQGGEKLFF. As DNA, the CDR3 is TGTGCCAGCAGCCACAGGGGCGGACAGGGAGGTGAAAAACTGTTTTTT.